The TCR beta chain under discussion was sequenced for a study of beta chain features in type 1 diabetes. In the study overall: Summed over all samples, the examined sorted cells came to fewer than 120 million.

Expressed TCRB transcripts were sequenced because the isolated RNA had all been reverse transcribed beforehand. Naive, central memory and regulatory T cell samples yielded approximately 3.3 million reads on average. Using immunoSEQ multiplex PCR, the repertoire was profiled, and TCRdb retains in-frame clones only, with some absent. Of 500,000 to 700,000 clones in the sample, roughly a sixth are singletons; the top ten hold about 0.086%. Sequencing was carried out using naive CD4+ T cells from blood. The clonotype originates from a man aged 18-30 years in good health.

The CDR3 protein is CASSVRGNEKLFF. The CDR3 region has the DNA TGTGCCAGCAGCGTCCGGGGCAATGAAAAACTGTTTTTT. The V and J genes are TRBV6-6 and TRBJ1-4; maybe TRBD1 (5 bases). The V end lost 6 bases, the J end lost 5 bases, and 10 bases lay between the germline ends. The CDR3 has 13 residues. Looked up from germline, CDR1 is MNHNY and CDR2 is SVGAGI (reference sequence).